This T cell receptor (beta chain) was documented in a study of PD-L1 blockade in urothelial cancer. The repertoire was sequenced with immunoSEQ multiplex PCR; TCRdb's copy has only in-frame clones and lacks some. The table shows roughly 40,000 clones, with about nine tenths occurring only once. Time point: pretreatment peripheral blood. The clonotype was recovered from a woman aged 55 to 70 with urothelial cancer. The specimen comprised PBMCs, sampled around atezolizumab (anti-PD-L1) treatment.

This chain's CDR3 is CASSGRREGTGEQYF. CDR3 bases: TGCGCCAGCAGTGGCCGGAGGGAGGGTACCGGGGAGCAGTACTTC. The chain has TRBV10-2 and TRBJ2-7; 7 positions match TRBD2. The V gene's germline CDR1 is WSHSY and CDR2 SAAADI. The CDR3 extends over 15 amino acids. The ends lost 4 bases at V and 7 bases at J; junction bases unmatched: 13.